These 2 T cell receptor beta chains were sequenced from one sample in a study of Graves' ophthalmopathy and Graves' hyperthyroidism. RNA served as the template for amplifying TCR beta CDR3 regions. Amplification began with first-round RT-PCR using HTBI primers, then second-round multiplex PCR was performed. Each CDR3 protein gets one entry after TCRdb re-called the multiplex PCR reads with MiXCR. Of over a million distinct CDR3 sequences listed, 35% to 45% are singletons. Sequenced: peripheral blood or thyroid tissue (not recorded which). These receptors were obtained from an adult man with Graves' hyperthyroidism.

The chain combines TRBV25-1 with TRBJ2-1, with a tentative D call TRBD2 (6 bases). The ends were cut back, 8 bases at V and 0 bases at J, with 8 bases in the middle. Germline assignment: CDR1 MGHDK and CDR2 SYGVNS. The CDR3 totals 13 residues. The CDR3 region is CASGGSSYNEQFF. The CDR3 nucleotides are TGTGCCAGCGGGGGGAGCTCCTACAATGAGCAGTTCTTC.

This clonotype was seen at least ten times. The chain combines TRBV19 with TRBJ2-7, with 9 positions matching TRBD2. The CDR3 has 15 amino acids. CDR1 and CDR2 from the germline V gene are LNHDA and SQIVND (reference sequence). Losses at the gene ends were 3 bases for V and 0 bases for J; bases not matched to a gene: 3. CDR3 amino acids: CASSIIAGDSYEQYF. CDR3 DNA sequence: TGTGCCAGTAGTATCATAGCGGGGGACTCCTACGAGCAGTACTTC.